This TCR beta chain was captured by sequencing in a study of cytomegalovirus exposure and HLA in healthy donors. Points from the study as a whole: Equally common other TCR beta chains were less clonally expanded than HLA-associated ones, a later analysis found. When analyzed later, a missense DCLRE1C variant was found to be linked to TCR beta V- and J-gene trimming.

Vbeta (60) and Jbeta (13) primers were used in the PCR. Profiled with immunoSEQ multiplex PCR; TCRdb holds only in-frame clones, not every one. The table includes 100,000 or so clones, roughly 74% detected once. The V end lost 2 bases, the J end lost 0 bases, and 8 bases lay between the germline ends. CDR1 and CDR2 from the germline V gene are SGHTA and FQGNSA. The CDR3 is made up of 14 amino acids. Details on this clone: Its matching antigen is unknown.

The sequencing sample was made of PBMCs. V gene TRBV7-2 combines with J gene TRBJ2-7; the D is unclear. This clonotype was sampled from a woman aged 40 to 49 in good health and CMV-seronegative. The CDR3 spells CASSLLLTSYEQYF. Written as DNA, the CDR3 is TGTGCCAGCAGCTTACTTCTAACCTCCTACGAGCAGTACTTC.